These 2 T cell receptor beta chains came from one sample sequenced in a study of shared clonotypes between healthy human individuals. Clones were sequenced by immunoSEQ multiplex PCR, and TCRdb holds only the in-frame ones, with some missing. The table lists some 2,000,000 clones, roughly 94% of them singletons. Terminally differentiated effector memory CD45RA+ cells were excluded from the naive CD8 cells, which were CD45RO-negative and positively selected for CCR7. The sequenced sample was naive CD8+ T cells sorted from blood. The origin of the receptors is a man aged 18 to 30 in good health.

This chain connects TRBV9 to TRBJ1-6; D is perhaps TRBD1 (5 bases). V was cut by 4 bases and J by 10 bases, with 30 bases left in between. The CDR3 extends over 19 amino acids. CDR1 is SGDLS and CDR2 is YYNGEE in the germline V gene. The CDR3 DNA is TGTGCCAGCAGCACGTGGTCCAGGGCCGAAGGGGTAGGGGCATCACCCCTCCACTTT. Translating gives CASSTWSRAEGVGASPLHF.

This clone appeared a single time. This chain links TRBV6-6 with TRBJ1-1; D not certain. The germline V and J ends were trimmed by 0 bases and 4 bases, with 9 bases remaining between them. From germline, CDR1 is MNHNY and CDR2 SVGAGI (reference sequence). The CDR3 has 14 residues. The CDR3 protein is CASSYSDFSTEAFF. CDR3 coding DNA: TGTGCCAGCAGTTACTCGGACTTCTCCACTGAAGCTTTCTTT.